Listed below are T cell receptor beta chains from one sample, sequenced in a study of blood T cell repertoires in COVID-19. Only in-frame clones appear in the TCRdb table, and some are missing; sequencing was by immunoSEQ multiplex PCR. The sample records about 280,000 clones, over 75% being singletons. The sequencing sample was made of peripheral blood. The receptors shown here come from a human donor in a cohort sampled during active COVID-19. The CDR3 runs from the conserved cysteine through the conserved F or W. The D gene is left open where the match is weak. Clone size is not always given. Where it is, it says once, few, many or a class for expanded clones.

J gene	V gene	clone size	D gene	CDR3 protein	CDR3 DNA
TRBJ1-5	TRBV12-3/TRBV12-4	.	.	CASSLERGQPQHF	TGTGCCAGCAGTTTAGAGAGGGGGCAGCCCCAGCATTTT
TRBJ2-1	TRBV27	.	TRBD2	CASSLLAGGREQFF	TGTGCCAGCAGTTTACTAGCGGGAGGTAGAGAGCAGTTCTTC
TRBJ2-1	TRBV29-1	.	.	CSVVTRSSYNEQFF	TGCAGCGTTGTGACTCGGAGCTCCTACAATGAGCAGTTCTTC
TRBJ1-5	TRBV19	.	.	CASRQGNQPQHF	TGTGCCAGTCGACAGGGCAATCAGCCCCAGCATTTT
TRBJ2-5	TRBV5-1	once	.	CASSLGTDWAQETQYF	TGCGCCAGCAGCTTGGGGACGGACTGGGCCCAAGAGACCCAGTACTTC
TRBJ2-3	TRBV5-1	.	.	CASSSSGPDTQYF	TGCGCCAGCAGCTCAAGCGGCCCGGATACGCAGTATTTT
TRBJ2-5	TRBV12-3/TRBV12-4	.	.	CASTQRPRGTQYF	TGTGCCAGCACCCAGAGGCCTCGAGGGACCCAGTACTTC
TRBJ1-2	TRBV19	.	.	CASSPQGSYGYTF	TGTGCCAGTAGTCCGCAGGGCAGCTATGGCTACACCTTC
TRBJ1-4	TRBV30	.	TRBD1	CAYSGTGGEKLFF	TGTGCCTATTCCGGGACAGGGGGTGAAAAACTGTTTTTT
TRBJ2-6	TRBV3-1/TRBV3-2	.	TRBD2	CASSQDIGLAGAGANVLTF	TGTGCCAGCAGCCAAGATATAGGACTAGCGGGAGCTGGGGCCAACGTCCTGACTTTC
TRBJ2-6	TRBV24-1	.	.	CATSDFNSGANVLTF	TGTGCCACCAGTGATTTTAACTCTGGGGCCAACGTCCTGACTTTC
TRBJ1-1	TRBV7-8	.	.	CASSLGLSGTEAFF	TGTGCCAGCAGCTTAGGCCTCTCGGGGACTGAAGCTTTCTTT
TRBJ2-1	TRBV6-5	.	.	CASSYSSTGIYNEQFF	TGTGCCAGCAGTTACTCTTCGACAGGAATCTACAATGAGCAGTTCTTC
TRBJ2-5	TRBV19	.	.	CASSIGQETQYF	TGTGCCAGTAGTATCGGACAGGAGACCCAGTACTTC
TRBJ2-3	TRBV4-2	.	.	CASSQGSGGNADTQYF	TGTGCCAGCAGTCAGGGGAGTGGTGGGAACGCAGATACGCAGTATTTT